These 27 T cell receptor beta chains were sequenced from one sample in a study of T-cell reconstitution after alpha-beta-depleted transplantation in children. As it was prepared, the TCRbeta library received unique molecular identifiers. TCRdb used MiXCR to reprocess the PCR reads, holding one entry per CDR3 protein. The repertoire has about 580,000 distinct CDR3 sequences, roughly 27% of them found once; the top ten carry under 45%. The material sequenced was PBMCs, taken before TCRalphabeta/CD19-depleted stem cell transplant. The receptors derive from a boy under two years old with Wiskott-Aldrich syndrome, due to receive a stem cell transplant.

This chain uses TRBV7-9 with TRBJ2-3; 8 bases line up with TRBD1. Trimming at V came to 3 bases and at J to 4 bases, leaving 6 bases not matched to a gene. Germline V gene data show CDR1 as SEHNR and CDR2 as FQNEAQ (reference sequence). The CDR3 totals 15 residues. CDR3 residues: CASSLRTGLADTQYF. CDR3 bases: TGTGCCAGCAGCTTGCGGACAGGGCTCGCAGATACGCAGTATTTT.

The chain uses TRBV20-1 and TRBJ2-7; 10 bases align to TRBD1. V shed 2 bases, J shed 2 bases, and the junction held 3 bases outside the gene matches. Germline-derived CDR1 and CDR2 are DFQATT and SNEGSKA (reference sequence). The CDR3 loop spans 14 amino acids. CDR3 region: CSARTGTGAYEQYF. CDR3 DNA sequence: TGCAGTGCTAGAACCGGGACAGGGGCCTACGAGCAGTACTTC.

Notes on this clonotype: A much larger clone lies a single base off, so this may be a read error. The chain joins TRBV5-6 to TRBJ2-3; 11 nucleotides line up with TRBD2. Germline V CDR1 and CDR2: SGHDT, YYEEEE. This CDR3 has 14 residues. With V trimmed by 3 bases and J by 5 bases, 2 bases remained unmatched. The chain's CDR3 is CASSSGLAGDTQYF. CDR3 DNA: TGTGCCAGCAGCTCAGGACTAGCGGGAGATACGCAGTATTTT.

The count of this clonotype is one. This CDR3 reads CASSYQGRRNTEAFF. DNA for the CDR3: TGTGCCAGCAGTTACCAGGGACGTCGGAACACTGAAGCTTTCTTT. The chain has TRBV27 and TRBJ1-1; D possibly corresponds to TRBD1 (5 bases). CDR1 MNHEY and CDR2 SMNVEV come from the germline V gene (reference sequence). The CDR3 is made up of 15 amino acids. Trimming took off 4 bases at V and 1 base at J, with 13 bases between the two ends.

The chain combines TRBV12-3 or TRBV12-4 with TRBJ2-5, with 12 bases aligning to TRBD2. This CDR3 region has 15 residues. V was clipped by 5 bases and J by 5 bases; unmatched bases: 6. CDR3 DNA: TGTGCCAGCAGTGGCAGGACTAGCGGGAAGGAGACCCAGTACTTC. It yields the protein CASSGRTSGKETQYF.

This clonotype was seen a handful of times. The chain carries TRBV9 and TRBJ2-1; 8 bases fit TRBD2. CDR1 is SGDLS, CDR2 YYNGEE, per germline. Trimming cost V 0 bases and J 3 bases; bases outside gene matches: 5. The CDR3 contains 16 residues. CDR3 residues: CASSVEGGRLYNEQFF. CDR3 coding DNA: TGTGCCAGCAGCGTAGAGGGCGGGAGGCTCTACAATGAGCAGTTCTTC.

CDR3 residues: CASSFRLAGEGAEQFF. CDR3 bases: TGTGCCAGCAGCTTTCGTCTAGCGGGAGAGGGAGCTGAGCAGTTCTTC. The chain joins TRBV11-2 to TRBJ2-1; TRBD2 matches 10 bases. This CDR3 is built from 16 residues. V trimming: 3 bases; J trimming: 9 bases; junction bases outside the gene matches: 11. Germline values: CDR1 SGHAT, CDR2 FQNNGV.

This clonotype was detected a few times. The chain carries TRBV7-2 and TRBJ2-1, with a weak D call TRBD2 (6 bases). Trimming left V 5 bases short and J 0 bases short, with 23 bases between. Germline values: CDR1 SGHTA, CDR2 FQGNSA. CDR3 length equals 19 residues. CDR3 protein: CASSGSSGWSLSSYNEQFF. The CDR3 bases are TGTGCCAGCAGCGGAAGTAGCGGATGGAGTTTAAGCTCCTACAATGAGCAGTTCTTC.

This chain connects TRBV11-1 to TRBJ2-7; no firm D call. CDR1 and CDR2 from the germline V gene are SGHAT and FQDESV (reference sequence). The germline V and J ends were trimmed by 3 bases and 2 bases, with 11 bases remaining between them. This CDR3 comprises 14 residues. CDR3 coding DNA: TGTGCCAGCAGCTTCCCTCCGCAGACCTACGAGCAGTACTTC. Encoded protein: CASSFPPQTYEQYF.

The V and J genes are TRBV12-3 or TRBV12-4 and TRBJ1-6; D call uncertain. The CDR3 consists of 15 residues. With 3 bases removed from V and 5 bases from J, the gap between germline ends came to 11 bases. CDR3 in amino acids: CASSLVGLNNSPLHF. Here the CDR3 DNA reads TGTGCCAGCAGTTTGGTGGGTCTTAATAATTCACCCCTCCACTTT.

V usage is TRBV7-2 and J usage is TRBJ2-1; no definite D call. V lost 2 bases and J lost 10, with 15 bases in between. Germline V gene sequence: CDR1 SGHTA, CDR2 FQGNSA. This CDR3 has 14 residues. As DNA, the CDR3 is TGTGCCAGCAGCTTACGCCCATCAATCGGGGAGCAGTTCTTC. Translated: CASSLRPSIGEQFF.

In its sample, this clonotype was seen a few times. The chain carries TRBV5-8 and TRBJ2-3; D may be TRBD1 (6 bases). V was cut by 1 base and J by 1 base, with 13 bases left in between. The CDR3 covers 16 residues. The germline V gene has CDR1 SGHTS and CDR2 YDEGEE. Here the CDR3 DNA reads TGTGCCAGCAGCTTGAGAAGGGGGAAGCGCACAGATACGCAGTATTTT. Translated: CASSLRRGKRTDTQYF.

The chain links TRBV9 to TRBJ2-1; 7 bases are a match to TRBD2. This CDR3 has 15 amino acids. J was trimmed by 2 bases and V by 0 bases; bases with no gene match: 2. Germline V gives CDR1 SGDLS, CDR2 YYNGEE. CDR3 amino acids: CASSVEGTTYNEQFF. The DNA for the CDR3 is TGTGCCAGCAGCGTAGAAGGGACTACCTACAATGAGCAGTTCTTC.

The gene calls are TRBV5-6 and TRBJ2-1; a possible D gene is TRBD2 (6 bases). Germline-derived CDR1 and CDR2 are SGHDT and YYEEEE. The V end was cut by 5 bases, the J end by 0 bases, with 9 bases between. The CDR3 extends over 14 amino acids. The CDR3 sequence: CASRDGGSYNEQFF. In DNA, the CDR3 is TGTGCCAGCAGGGACGGGGGCTCCTACAATGAGCAGTTCTTC.

Note on this clonotype: One end of the junction is discordant with germline, which a read error may explain. This chain connects TRBV7-2 to TRBJ2-5; 12 bases map to TRBD1. This CDR3 region has 14 residues. Per the germline V gene, CDR1 is SGHTA and CDR2 is FQGNSA. The CDR3 here is CASSWDRGLSLIGF. CDR3 DNA sequence: TGTGCCAGCAGCTGGGACAGGGGGCTGTCTCTTATTGGTTTC.

The V and J genes are TRBV5-1 and TRBJ2-5, with 13 bases lining up with TRBD2. The germline CDR1 and CDR2 sequences are SGHRS and YFSETQ. J was trimmed by 2 bases and V by 0 bases; bases with no gene match: 7. This CDR3 comprises 18 residues. CDR3 coding DNA: TGCGCCAGCAGCTTGGTTAGGACTAGCGGGAGCCATCAAGAGACCCAGTACTTC. Translating it yields CASSLVRTSGSHQETQYF.

The J gene is TRBJ2-2, the V gene TRBV27; D is tentatively TRBD1 or TRBD2 (6 bases each). The length of the CDR3 is 18 residues. Trimming stripped 1 base from V and 2 bases from J, with 17 bases between. Germline V gives CDR1 MNHEY, CDR2 SMNVEV (reference sequence). This chain's CDR3 is CASSLFFPGGANTGELFF. CDR3 in DNA: TGTGCCAGCAGTTTATTTTTCCCCGGGGGCGCAAACACCGGGGAGCTGTTTTTT.

This clonotype appeared a few times. The chain combines TRBV18 with TRBJ2-7; TRBD2 matches 8 bases. CDR1 and CDR2 (germline): KGHSH, LQKENI. CDR3 size: 16 residues. V was pared by 0 bases and J by 1 base, with 5 bases of the junction left unmatched. The CDR3 nucleotides read TGTGCCAGCTCACCACCGGGGCGGGAGGCATCCTACGAGCAGTACTTC. This sequence encodes CASSPPGREASYEQYF.

The V and J genes are TRBV5-1 and TRBJ2-3; D might be TRBD2 (6 bases). The CDR3 runs to 15 residues. Germline V gene data show CDR1 as SGHRS and CDR2 as YFSETQ. Between the trimmed V and J ends, which lost 0 bases and 6 bases, there was a span of 14 bases. The CDR3 DNA sequence: TGCGCCAGCAGCTTGGACGGGAGTCAAGCGGATACGCAGTATTTT. As protein: CASSLDGSQADTQYF.

This clonotype was seen a few times. This chain connects TRBV3-1 to TRBJ1-2; no reliable D call. CDR1 is LGHDT and CDR2 is YNNKEL in the germline V gene (reference sequence). The V gene lost 1 base and the J gene lost 8 bases, with 14 bases spanning the gap. The CDR3 runs to 14 residues. Written as DNA, the CDR3 is TGTGCCAGCAGCCAAGTTCACCCGACGGGAGGCTACACCTTC. This encodes CASSQVHPTGGYTF.

V gene TRBV5-6 combines with J gene TRBJ2-1; 9 positions agree with TRBD1. Trimming removed 4 bases from V and 6 bases from J; junction bases left unmatched: 5. Germline-derived CDR1 and CDR2 are SGHDT and YYEEEE. This CDR3 is built from 14 residues. This chain's CDR3 is CASSPGTGLNEQFF. CDR3 bases: TGTGCCAGCAGCCCCGGGACAGGGCTCAATGAGCAGTTCTTC.

The V gene is TRBV7-8, the J gene TRBJ1-4; D gene uncertain. V dropped 5 bases and J dropped 3 bases, with 13 bases sitting between them. Per germline, CDR1 SGHVS and CDR2 FQNEAQ. The CDR3 extends over 15 amino acids. In DNA, the CDR3 is TGTGCCAGCAGCCCCCGCGAAGGCCCTAATGAAAAACTGTTTTTT. Its translation: CASSPREGPNEKLFF.

This chain joins TRBV20-1 and TRBJ1-5; D is unclear. CDR1 and CDR2 from the germline V gene are DFQATT and SNEGSKA (reference sequence). V gave up 1 base and J gave up 2 bases, with 6 bases separating them. This CDR3 is 13 amino acids long. CDR3 DNA: TGCAGTGCTAGAGCCCGGGGCAATCAGCCCCAGCATTTT. This translates into CSARARGNQPQHF.

A remark on this clonotype: An end of the junction differs from the germline gene, which may be a read error. The chain uses TRBV7-2 and TRBJ2-4; D not certain. CDR3 size: 12 residues. The V gene's germline CDR1 is SGHTA and CDR2 FQGNSA. CDR3 loop: CASSTLKKIQYF. In nucleotides, the CDR3 is TGTGCCAGCAGCACTTTAAAAAAGATTCAGTACTTC. The full variable domain, in which reference TRBV7-2 and TRBJ2-4 provide the parts outside the CDR3, is GAGVSQSPSNKVTEKGKDVELRCDPISGHTALYWYRQSLGQGLEFLIYFQGNSAPDKSGLPSDRFSAERTGGSVSTLTIQRTQQEDSAVYLCASSTLKKIQYFGAGTRLSVL.

V gene TRBV28 combines with J gene TRBJ1-2; no clear D gene. Germline V gives CDR1 MDHEN, CDR2 SYDVKM. The CDR3 contains 11 residues. The V end was cut by 3 bases, the J end by 9 bases, with 8 bases between. The CDR3 spells CASSFRGSYTF. In nucleotides, the CDR3 is TGTGCCAGCAGTTTTCGTGGTAGCTACACCTTC.

The chain employs TRBV7-2 and TRBJ2-3; 7 bases are shared with TRBD2. V lost 4 bases and J lost 2; bases outside the gene matches: 9. Germline values: CDR1 SGHTA, CDR2 FQGNSA. The CDR3 covers 16 residues. As DNA, the CDR3 is TGTGCCAGCAGCTCTCCCCTAGCGGCATCCACAGATACGCAGTATTTT. As protein: CASSSPLAASTDTQYF.

This clonotype appeared a few times. V and J are TRBV20-1 and TRBJ2-1; D remains ambiguous. Germline assignment: CDR1 DFQATT and CDR2 SNEGSKA (reference sequence). Trimming cost V 3 bases and J 0 bases, with 9 bases left between them. The CDR3 is made up of 14 amino acids. CDR3 in amino acids: CSARSLNSYNEQFF. The CDR3 nucleotides are TGCAGTGCTAGGAGTCTAAACTCCTACAATGAGCAGTTCTTC.